The subject of this entry is one TCR beta chain. No antigen is known for it. No much larger clone is present one base from it, and per-base qualities are unavailable. To sequence the TCRbeta CDR3 region, genomic DNA was isolated from the sorted cells. The immunoSEQ Assay was used to sequence the TCRbeta CDR3 regions. This immuneACCESS table, as held by TCRdb, lists in-frame sequences with V and J called but not all clones. Of the missing ones, under half trace to an unresolved V gene in checked studies; the others have no known cause. The sample table shows about 9,700 clones, and around 70% are seen once. Roughly a quarter of the sample goes to the ten largest clones. Reading the germline V gene gives CDR1 MRHNA and CDR2 SNTAGT. From cysteine to phenylalanine, the CDR3 is 14 amino acids long. The kept DNA is CDR3 alone, 42 bases in frame from the first base. V has 6 bases trimmed and J has 4 bases trimmed; junction bases matching no gene number 6.

The sample is drawn from a study of OX40 agonist ivuxolimab in advanced cancers. For the study in its entirety: Ivuxolimab was an agonistic, fully human IgG2 monoclonal antibody directed against OX40 (CD134), a costimulatory receptor. Of the roughly 52 patients in dose escalation, around 19 had hepatocellular carcinoma, about 15 had melanoma, 9 had renal cell carcinoma and 9 had head and neck cancer. Peripheral TCRbeta sequencing aimed to test whether ivuxolimab altered TCR sequence diversity and caused clonal T-cell expansion. Intravenous ivuxolimab was administered to patients every 2 weeks at six dose levels: 0.01, 0.1, 0.3, 1.5, 3 and 10 mg/kg. Three dose-escalation patients achieved partial responses, one with hepatocellular carcinoma and two with cutaneous melanoma. The dose-escalation cohort was over 70% male with a mean age of around 62 years, ranging from about 23 to 85. Prior anti-PD-1, anti-PD-L1 or anti-CTLA-4 therapy was permitted, and about 40% of dose-escalation patients had received checkpoint inhibitors. The paper describes the monotherapy dose-escalation part (N ≈ 52 patients) of the phase I trial of ivuxolimab.

Patients with autoimmune disease history or receiving systemic immunosuppression were excluded from the trial. Peripheral blood for TCR sequencing was drawn from every dose cohort at baseline, at cycle 4 day 1 and at cycle 7 day 1. Samples came from an open-label, multicenter, first-in-human phase I dose-escalation trial of ivuxolimab. Adults with locally advanced or metastatic head and neck squamous cell, hepatocellular, melanoma or renal cell carcinoma were enrolled in the trial. Before TCR sequencing, CD4+ T cells and CD8+ T cells were sorted from peripheral blood as separate populations. Results and caveats for the whole study, not just this receptor: Clonal expansion of both CD4+ and CD8+ blood T cells was observed from baseline to week 6 at doses 0.1 to 3.0 mg/kg. Low levels of normalized T-cell clonal expansion were also seen in some patients who did not respond. After ivuxolimab, CD8+ T cells had more expanded clones than CD4+ T cells on average. Partial responders in the 0.1-3.0 mg/kg groups had among the lowest normalized peripheral clonal expansion, especially among CD8+ T cells. The antigen specificity of the peripheral T cells that underwent clonal expansion was not determined.

The sequence derives from an adult with an advanced solid tumor such as melanoma, head and neck, liver or kidney cancer. Recombination connected TRBV6-4 to TRBJ1-1; 9 bases in between match TRBD1. The source material was CD4+ or CD8+ T cells sorted from blood, sampled in a trial of the OX40 agonist ivuxolimab. Here the CDR3 is given as CASRRGQGSTEAFF. The nucleotides are TGTGCCAGCAGACGAGGACAGGGGAGCACTGAAGCTTTCTTT.